Following are 11 T cell receptor beta chains from one sample sequenced in a study of T cell repertoires in cytomegalovirus infection. MiXCR, applied by TCRdb to the reads, yields one record per CDR3 protein. The data hold some 920,000 distinct CDR3 sequences, with under 40% observed a single time. These receptors have no known antigen. Sequenced material: cultured CD8+ T cells from PBMCs, taken from culture after CMV antigen stimulation. All receptors come from a human donor in good health (CMV status not recorded). Some clones in this sample may be carry-over from other donors' samples.

This clonotype has at least ten counts. The chain employs TRBV19 and TRBJ2-7; 8 bases are a match to TRBD1. The germline CDR1 and CDR2 sequences are LNHDA and SQIVND (reference sequence). The CDR3 sequence is 13 residues long. The V and J ends lost 5 bases and 2 bases, in that order; junction bases with no gene match: 2. CDR3: CASSPGQAYEQYF. CDR3 in DNA: TGTGCCAGTAGTCCGGGACAGGCCTACGAGCAGTACTTC.

The table lists this clonotype with a few counts. This chain connects TRBV7-3 to TRBJ2-5; 8 bases are shared with TRBD1. With 5 bases clipped from V and 0 bases from J, the junction kept 2 bases outside the gene matches. CDR1 is SGHTA and CDR2 is FQGTGA in the germline V gene. This CDR3 has 14 residues. As DNA, the CDR3 is TGTGCCAGCAGCCAACAGGGGGACCAAGAGACCCAGTACTTC. Translated, it gives CASSQQGDQETQYF.

The chain recombines TRBV5-6 with TRBJ2-5; weak D call: TRBD2 (5 bases). The germline V and J ends were trimmed by 2 bases and 2 bases, with 13 bases remaining between them. The CDR3 extends over 15 amino acids. Germline V lookup: CDR1 SGHDT, CDR2 YYEEEE. As DNA, the CDR3 is TGTGCCAGCAGCTTTATAGAGGGCGGGCAAGAGACCCAGTACTTC. Translation gives CASSFIEGGQETQYF. Supplemented by reference TRBV5-6 and TRBJ2-5, the full variable domain reads DAGVTQSPTHLIKTRGQQVTLRCSPKSGHDTVSWYQQALGQGPQFIFQYYEEEERQRGNFPDRFSGHQFPNYSSELNVNALLLGDSALYLCASSFIEGGQETQYFGPGTRLLVL.

The rearrangement uses TRBV6-5 and TRBJ1-2, with TRBD1 identical over 7 bases. The CDR3 runs to 15 residues. CDR1 is MNHEY, CDR2 SVGAGI, per germline. The junction had 14 bases not matched to a gene; V was cut back by 6 bases and J by 7 bases. The chain's CDR3 is CASSRYPGTAAGYTF. The CDR3 nucleotides read TGTGCCAGCAGCCGATATCCCGGGACAGCGGCTGGCTACACCTTC.

This clonotype was counted only a few times. The chain combines TRBV7-9 with TRBJ1-1, with a weak D call TRBD1 (5 bases). V was cut by 6 bases and J by 4 bases, with 9 bases left in between. This CDR3 region has 12 residues. CDR1 is SEHNR and CDR2 is FQNEAQ in the germline V gene (reference sequence). Here the CDR3 DNA reads TGTGCCAGCAGGCTCCAGGGCACTGAAGCTTTCTTT. Protein sequence: CASRLQGTEAFF. The full variable domain, in which reference TRBV7-9 and TRBJ1-1 provide the parts outside the CDR3, is DTGVSQNPRHKITKRGQNVTFRCDPISEHNRLYWYRQTLGQGPEFLTYFQNEAQLEKSRLLSDRFSAERPKGSFSTLEIQRTEQGDSAMYLCASRLQGTEAFFGQGTRLTVV.

This chain joins TRBV7-9 and TRBJ1-6; D may be TRBD1 (6 bases). V lost 4 bases and J lost 10, with 23 bases in between. Germline-derived CDR1 and CDR2 are SEHNR and FQNEAQ (reference sequence). The CDR3 has 17 residues. The DNA of the CDR3 is TGTGCCAGCAGCTCTCCTAGACAGGTCCGCGATGGGTCACCCCTCCACTTT. Protein: CASSSPRQVRDGSPLHF. Full variable domain (outside the CDR3, taken from reference TRBV7-9 and TRBJ1-6): DTGVSQNPRHKITKRGQNVTFRCDPISEHNRLYWYRQTLGQGPEFLTYFQNEAQLEKSRLLSDRFSAERPKGSFSTLEIQRTEQGDSAMYLCASSSPRQVRDGSPLHFGNGTRLTVT.

The chain carries TRBV13 and TRBJ2-7, with 10 bases identical to TRBD1. This CDR3 comprises 15 residues. Germline V lookup: CDR1 PRHDT, CDR2 FYEKMQ (reference sequence). The J segment lost 3 bases and the V segment lost 7 bases, leaving 9 bases of the junction unmatched. This CDR3 reads CASTYSGTGDYEQYF. CDR3 coding DNA: TGTGCCAGCACCTACTCCGGGACAGGGGACTACGAGCAGTACTTC.

The rearrangement uses TRBV4-1 and TRBJ2-7; D is uncertain. This CDR3 is 14 amino acids long. Trimming removed 1 base at V and 3 bases at J, with 10 bases between. CDR1 is MGHRA, CDR2 YSYEKL, per germline. The CDR3 DNA follows: TGCGCCAGCAGCCAAGCCGGCAGTGGCTACGAGCAGTACGTC. It specifies CASSQAGSGYEQYV.

On this clonotype: A much larger clone differs from this one at a single base, so this may be a read error. The CDR3 DNA follows: TGTGCCAGCAACGGGGCCGGGGAGCTGTTTTTT. Its protein is CASNGAGELFF. V usage is TRBV2 and J usage is TRBJ2-2, with a weak D call TRBD2 (5 bases). Germline V lookup: CDR1 SNHLY, CDR2 FYNNEI. The CDR3 consists of 11 residues. V lost 7 bases and J lost 6, with 6 bases in between. The whole variable domain, remainder taken from reference TRBV2 and TRBJ2-2, is EPEVTQTPSHQVTQMGQEVILRCVPISNHLYFYWYRQILGQKVEFLVSFYNNEISEKSEIFDDQFSVERPDGSNFTLKIRSTKLEDSAMYFCASNGAGELFFGEGSRLTVL.

The chain is built from TRBV4-2 and TRBJ1-2; 8 bases fit TRBD1. The V segment lost 4 bases and the J segment 3 bases; nucleotides outside the gene matches: 7. The CDR3 runs to 15 residues. The germline V gene encodes CDR1 LGHNA and CDR2 YNFKEQ. Written as DNA, the CDR3 is TGTGCCAGCAGCCTAAAGGGGGACAGGTACTATGGCTACACCTTC. It encodes CASSLKGDRYYGYTF.

This clonotype showed up just a few times. The chain combines TRBV2 with TRBJ2-5; D is uncertain. The CDR3 totals 12 residues. V gave up 10 bases and J gave up 1 base, with 10 bases separating them. The V gene's germline CDR1 is SNHLY and CDR2 FYNNEI. The CDR3 DNA sequence: TGTGCCACCGAAGGCTTCCAAGAGACCCAGTACTTC. It is translated as CATEGFQETQYF.